The entry that follows covers one TCR beta chain sequence. Its antigen remains unknown. These data originate in a study of vaccination and CD4 T cells after COVID-19. Study outcomes and limitations: For SARS-CoV-2-reactive clonotypes, the median went from about 22 to 38, a nonsignificant increase.

J gave up 14 bases and V 0 bases, and 8 bases lay outside the gene matches. This CDR3 is 13 amino acids long. Germline CDR1 and CDR2: DFQATT and SNEGSKA (reference sequence). Cultured CD4+ T-cell DNA underwent Oncomine TCR Beta short-read sequencing. From cultured CD4+ T cells, genomic DNA was extracted. MiXCR, run by TCRdb on the PCR reads, gives a single entry per CDR3 protein. The sample gives 15,000 to 20,000 distinct CDR3 sequences, under 65% of which show up once; over 20% is in the top ten. This sample's time point: late sampling 161 to 241 days after vaccination in three convalescent patients. Treatment specified: approximately 9-day PBMC culture with coronavirus spike peptide pools or control peptides (ViraFEST assay).

The sample in question was CD4+ T cells from blood, cultured in vitro, obtained about 7 months after SARS-CoV-2 vaccination. The V and J genes are TRBV20-1 and TRBJ2-1; 9 nucleotides match TRBD1. The TCR was taken from a human donor who had recovered from COVID-19. For the CDR3, the DNA is TGCAGTGCTAGAGATCGAGGGGACAGGGAAGAGTTCTTC. It is translated as CSARDRGDREEFF.